This TCR beta chain was obtained from a study of cytotoxic CD8 clonotypes in ibrutinib-treated CLL. At the level of the study: Among patients, 24 responded partially and 2 completely; around 14 then stayed remitted and roughly 12 progressed after median roughly 73 months. General observations from the study: Public clonotypes (which were uncommon) either contracted or remained stable on treatment.

The intended depth for sequencing was 1 in 200,000 to 1 in 1 million T cells. Repertoires were generated with immunoSEQ multiplex PCR, while TCRdb's copy carries only in-frame clones and drops some. The profile shows hundreds of thousands of clones, 67% of them singletons. Germline V gene sequence: CDR1 SNHLY, CDR2 FYNNEI. The CDR3 sequence is 17 residues long. After removal of 3 bases from V and 4 bases from J, the junction contained 8 bases not matched to a gene. With respect to this clone: Its antigen is not identified.

The chain uses TRBV2 and TRBJ2-2, with 10 bases lining up with TRBD2. Here the sequenced sample was PBMCs, taken after 36 months of ibrutinib treatment. The origin of this receptor is a human donor with chronic lymphocytic leukemia. The CDR3 here is CASSEGRLAGATGELFF. In DNA, the CDR3 is TGTGCCAGCAGTGAGGGGCGTCTAGCGGGGGCCACCGGGGAGCTGTTTTTT.